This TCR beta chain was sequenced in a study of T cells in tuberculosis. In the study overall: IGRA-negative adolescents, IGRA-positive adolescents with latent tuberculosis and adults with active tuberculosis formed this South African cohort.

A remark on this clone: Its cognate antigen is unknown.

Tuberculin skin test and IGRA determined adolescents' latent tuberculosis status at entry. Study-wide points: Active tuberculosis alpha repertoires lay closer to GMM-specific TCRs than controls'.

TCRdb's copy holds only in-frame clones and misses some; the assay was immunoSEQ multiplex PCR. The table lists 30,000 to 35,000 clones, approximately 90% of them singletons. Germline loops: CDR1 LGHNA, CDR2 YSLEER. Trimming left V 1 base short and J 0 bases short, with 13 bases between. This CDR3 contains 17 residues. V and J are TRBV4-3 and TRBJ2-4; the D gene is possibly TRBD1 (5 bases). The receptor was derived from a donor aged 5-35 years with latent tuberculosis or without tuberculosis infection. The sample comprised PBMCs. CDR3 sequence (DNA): TGCGCCAGCAGCCAAGTGGGGCAAAATCGAGCCAAAAACATTCAGTACTTC. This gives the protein CASSQVGQNRAKNIQYF.